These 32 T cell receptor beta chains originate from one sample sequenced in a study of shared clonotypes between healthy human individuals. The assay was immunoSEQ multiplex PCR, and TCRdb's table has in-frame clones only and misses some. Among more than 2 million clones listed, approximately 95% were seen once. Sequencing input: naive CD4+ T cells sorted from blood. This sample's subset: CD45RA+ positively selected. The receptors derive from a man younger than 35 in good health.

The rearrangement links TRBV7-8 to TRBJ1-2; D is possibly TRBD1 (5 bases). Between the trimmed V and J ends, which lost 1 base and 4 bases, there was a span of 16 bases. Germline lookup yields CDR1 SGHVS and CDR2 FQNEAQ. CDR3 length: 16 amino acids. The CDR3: CASSLGTGGYGYGYTF. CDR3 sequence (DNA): TGTGCCAGCAGCTTAGGCACAGGAGGGTACGGCTATGGCTACACCTTC.

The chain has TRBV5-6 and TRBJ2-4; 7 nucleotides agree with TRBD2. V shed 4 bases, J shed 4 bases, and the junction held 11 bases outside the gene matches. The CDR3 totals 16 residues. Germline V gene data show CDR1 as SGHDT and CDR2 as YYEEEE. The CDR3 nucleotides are TGTGCCAGCAGCGGATCTAGCGGCCCTCTGAAAAACATTCAGTACTTC. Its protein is CASSGSSGPLKNIQYF.

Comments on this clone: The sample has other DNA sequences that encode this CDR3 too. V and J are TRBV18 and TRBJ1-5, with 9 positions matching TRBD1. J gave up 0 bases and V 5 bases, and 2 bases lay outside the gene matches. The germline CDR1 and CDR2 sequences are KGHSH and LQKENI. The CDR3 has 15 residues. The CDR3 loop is CASSRGQGSNQPQHF. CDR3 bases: TGTGCCAGCTCAAGGGGACAGGGTAGCAATCAGCCCCAGCATTTT.

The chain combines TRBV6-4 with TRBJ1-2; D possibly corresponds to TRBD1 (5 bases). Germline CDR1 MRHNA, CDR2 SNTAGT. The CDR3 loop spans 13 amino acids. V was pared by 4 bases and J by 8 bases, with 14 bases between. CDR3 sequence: CASSVQAAYGYTF. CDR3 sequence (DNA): TGTGCCAGCAGTGTACAGGCGGCGTACGGCTACACCTTC.

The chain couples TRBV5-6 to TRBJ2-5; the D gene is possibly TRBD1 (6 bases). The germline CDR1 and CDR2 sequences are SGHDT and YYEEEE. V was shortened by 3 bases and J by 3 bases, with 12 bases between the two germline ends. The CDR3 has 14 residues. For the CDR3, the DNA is TGTGCCAGCAGCTATTCTCCAGGGGAAGAGACCCAGTACTTC. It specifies CASSYSPGEETQYF.

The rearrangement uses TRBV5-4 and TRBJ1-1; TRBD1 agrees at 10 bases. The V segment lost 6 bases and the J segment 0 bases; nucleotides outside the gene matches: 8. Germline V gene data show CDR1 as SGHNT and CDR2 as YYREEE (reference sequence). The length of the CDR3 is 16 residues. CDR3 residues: CASTPGQGLMNTEAFF. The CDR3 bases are TGTGCCAGCACCCCGGGACAGGGGCTTATGAACACTGAAGCTTTCTTT.

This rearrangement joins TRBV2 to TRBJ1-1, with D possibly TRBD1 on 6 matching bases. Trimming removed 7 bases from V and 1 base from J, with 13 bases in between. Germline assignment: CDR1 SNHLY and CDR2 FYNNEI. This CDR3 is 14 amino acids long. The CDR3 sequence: CASNTGARNTEAFF. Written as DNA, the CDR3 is TGTGCCAGCAATACGGGGGCGCGGAACACTGAAGCTTTCTTT.

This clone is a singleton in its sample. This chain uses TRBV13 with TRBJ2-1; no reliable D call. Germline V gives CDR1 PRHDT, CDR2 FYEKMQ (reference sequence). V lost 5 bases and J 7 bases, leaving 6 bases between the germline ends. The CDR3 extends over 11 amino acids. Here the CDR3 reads CASSLENEQFF. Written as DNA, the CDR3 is TGTGCCAGCAGCCTTGAAAATGAGCAGTTCTTC.

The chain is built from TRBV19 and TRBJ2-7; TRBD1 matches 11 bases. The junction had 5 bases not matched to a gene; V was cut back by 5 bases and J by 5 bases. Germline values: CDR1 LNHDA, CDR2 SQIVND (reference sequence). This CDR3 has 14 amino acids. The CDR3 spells CASSLGQGAHEQYF. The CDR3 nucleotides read TGTGCCAGTAGTTTAGGACAGGGGGCCCACGAGCAGTACTTC.

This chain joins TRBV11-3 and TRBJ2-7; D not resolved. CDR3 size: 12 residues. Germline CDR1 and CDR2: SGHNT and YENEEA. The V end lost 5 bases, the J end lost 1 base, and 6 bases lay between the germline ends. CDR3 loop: CASSDNSYEQYF. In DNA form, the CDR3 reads TGTGCCAGCAGCGACAATTCCTACGAGCAGTACTTC.

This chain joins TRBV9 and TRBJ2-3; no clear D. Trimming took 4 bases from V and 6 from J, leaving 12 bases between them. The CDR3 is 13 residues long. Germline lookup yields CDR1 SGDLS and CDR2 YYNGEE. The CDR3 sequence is CASSFSRRDTQYF. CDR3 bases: TGTGCCAGCAGCTTTAGTAGACGGGATACGCAGTATTTT.

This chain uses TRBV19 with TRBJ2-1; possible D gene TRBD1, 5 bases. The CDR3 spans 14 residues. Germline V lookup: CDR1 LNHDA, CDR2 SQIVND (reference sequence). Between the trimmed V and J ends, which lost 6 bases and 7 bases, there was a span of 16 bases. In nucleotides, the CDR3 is TGTGCCAGTAGATACACAGGCAAAGGGAATGAGCAGTTCTTC. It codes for CASRYTGKGNEQFF.

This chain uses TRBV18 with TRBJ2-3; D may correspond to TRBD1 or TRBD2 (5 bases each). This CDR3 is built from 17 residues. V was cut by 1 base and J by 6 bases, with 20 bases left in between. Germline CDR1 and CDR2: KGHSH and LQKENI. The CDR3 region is CASSPRADWGGLDTQYF. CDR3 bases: TGTGCCAGCTCACCACGGGCGGACTGGGGCGGGCTCGATACGCAGTATTTT.

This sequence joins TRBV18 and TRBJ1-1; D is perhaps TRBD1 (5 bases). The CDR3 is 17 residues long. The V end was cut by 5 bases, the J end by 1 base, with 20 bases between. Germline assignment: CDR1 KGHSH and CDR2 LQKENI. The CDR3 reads CASSSSGAPGGNTEAFF. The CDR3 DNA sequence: TGTGCCAGCTCATCGTCCGGGGCGCCGGGGGGGAACACTGAAGCTTTCTTT. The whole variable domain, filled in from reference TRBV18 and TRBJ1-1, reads NAGVMQNPRHLVRRRGQEARLRCSPMKGHSHVYWYRQLPEEGLKFMVYLQKENIIDESGMPKERFSAEFPKEGPSILRIQQVVRGDSAAYFCASSSSGAPGGNTEAFFGQGTRLTVV.

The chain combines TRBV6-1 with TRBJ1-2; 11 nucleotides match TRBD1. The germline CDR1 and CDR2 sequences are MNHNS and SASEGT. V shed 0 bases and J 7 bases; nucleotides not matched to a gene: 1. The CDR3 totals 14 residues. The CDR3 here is CASSEADRGLGYTF. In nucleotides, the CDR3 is TGTGCCAGCAGTGAAGCGGACAGGGGGCTTGGCTACACCTTC.

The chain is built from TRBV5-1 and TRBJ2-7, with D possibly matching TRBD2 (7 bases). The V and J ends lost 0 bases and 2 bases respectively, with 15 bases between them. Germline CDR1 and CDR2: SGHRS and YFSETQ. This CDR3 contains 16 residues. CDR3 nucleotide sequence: TGCGCCAGCAGCTTGGACGGGGGGCAGCTGACCTACGAGCAGTACTTC. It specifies CASSLDGGQLTYEQYF.

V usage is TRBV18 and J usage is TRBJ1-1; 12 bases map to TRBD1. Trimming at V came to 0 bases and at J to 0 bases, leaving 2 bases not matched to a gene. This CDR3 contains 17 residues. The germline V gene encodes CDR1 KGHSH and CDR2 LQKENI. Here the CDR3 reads CASSPPGQGAMNTEAFF. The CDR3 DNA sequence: TGTGCCAGCTCACCACCGGGACAGGGGGCCATGAACACTGAAGCTTTCTTT.

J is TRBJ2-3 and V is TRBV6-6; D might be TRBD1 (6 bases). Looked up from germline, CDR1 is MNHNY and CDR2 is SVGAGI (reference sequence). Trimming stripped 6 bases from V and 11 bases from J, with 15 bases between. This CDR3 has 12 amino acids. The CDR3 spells CASSLQGSGQYF. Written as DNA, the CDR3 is TGTGCCAGCAGCCTACAGGGTTCGGGGCAGTATTTT.

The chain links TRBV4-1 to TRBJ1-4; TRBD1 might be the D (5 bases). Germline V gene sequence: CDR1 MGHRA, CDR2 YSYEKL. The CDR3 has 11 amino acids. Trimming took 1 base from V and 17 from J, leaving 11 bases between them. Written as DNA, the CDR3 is TGCGCCAGCAGCCAAGCTGGGACCACCTTTTTT. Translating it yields CASSQAGTTFF.

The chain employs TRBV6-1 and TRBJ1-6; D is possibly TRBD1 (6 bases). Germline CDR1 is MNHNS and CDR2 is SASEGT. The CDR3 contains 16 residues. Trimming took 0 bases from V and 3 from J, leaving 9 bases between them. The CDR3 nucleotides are TGTGCCAGCAGTGAAGCGACAGGATTCTATAATTCACCCCTCCACTTT. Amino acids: CASSEATGFYNSPLHF.

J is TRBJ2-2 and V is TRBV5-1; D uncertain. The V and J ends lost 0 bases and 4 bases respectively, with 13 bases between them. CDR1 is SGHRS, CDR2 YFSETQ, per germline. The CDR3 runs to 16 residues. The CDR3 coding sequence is TGCGCCAGCAGCTTGGTATTCATTGAGGCCACCGGGGAGCTGTTTTTT. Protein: CASSLVFIEATGELFF.

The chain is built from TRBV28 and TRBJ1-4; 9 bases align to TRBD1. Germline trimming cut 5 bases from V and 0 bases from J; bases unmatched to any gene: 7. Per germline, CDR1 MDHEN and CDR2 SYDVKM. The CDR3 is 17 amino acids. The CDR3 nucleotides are TGTGCCAGCAGTCCGACAGGGGGGCGGACAACTAATGAAAAACTGTTTTTT. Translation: CASSPTGGRTTNEKLFF.

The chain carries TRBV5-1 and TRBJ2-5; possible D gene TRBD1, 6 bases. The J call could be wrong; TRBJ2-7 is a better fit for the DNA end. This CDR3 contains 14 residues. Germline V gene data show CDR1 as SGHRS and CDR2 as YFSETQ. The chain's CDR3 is CANNPDQRTDEQYF. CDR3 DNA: TGCGCCAACAATCCGGATCAGAGGACAGACGAGCAGTACTTC.

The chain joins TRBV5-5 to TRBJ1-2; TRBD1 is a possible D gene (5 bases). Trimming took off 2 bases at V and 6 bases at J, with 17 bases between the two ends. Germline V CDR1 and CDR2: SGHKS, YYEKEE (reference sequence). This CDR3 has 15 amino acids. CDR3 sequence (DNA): TGTGCCAGCAGCTTCTACGGACACGCAAAAGATGGCTACACCTTC. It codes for CASSFYGHAKDGYTF.

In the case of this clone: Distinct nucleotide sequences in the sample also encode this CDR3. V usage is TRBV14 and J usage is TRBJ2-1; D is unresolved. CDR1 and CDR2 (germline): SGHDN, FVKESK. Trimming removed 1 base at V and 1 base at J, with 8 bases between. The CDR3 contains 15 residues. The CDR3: CASSQVAGSYNEQFF. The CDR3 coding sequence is TGTGCCAGCAGCCAAGTAGCTGGATCCTACAATGAGCAGTTCTTC.

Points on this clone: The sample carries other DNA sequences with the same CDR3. The CDR3 DNA reads TGCGCCAGCAGCTTAAACTACGAGCAGTACTTC. Amino acid sequence: CASSLNYEQYF. The chain recombines TRBV5-1 with TRBJ2-7; no clear D gene. This CDR3 is 11 amino acids long. V was cut by 2 bases and J by 3 bases, with 3 bases left in between. The germline CDR1 and CDR2 sequences are SGHRS and YFSETQ.

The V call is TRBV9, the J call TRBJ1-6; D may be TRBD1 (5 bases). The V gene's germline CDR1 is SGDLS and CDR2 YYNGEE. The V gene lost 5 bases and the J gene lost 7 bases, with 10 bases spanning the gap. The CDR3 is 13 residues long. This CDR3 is CASREDTNSPLHF. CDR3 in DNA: TGTGCCAGCAGGGAGGACACAAATTCACCCCTCCACTTT.

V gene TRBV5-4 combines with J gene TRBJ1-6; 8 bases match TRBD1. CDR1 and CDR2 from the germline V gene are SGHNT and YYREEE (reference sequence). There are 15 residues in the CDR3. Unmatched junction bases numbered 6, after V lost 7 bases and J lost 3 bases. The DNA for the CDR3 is TGTGCCAGCTCGCAGGGGGCCGGCTATAATTCACCCCTCCACTTT. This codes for CASSQGAGYNSPLHF. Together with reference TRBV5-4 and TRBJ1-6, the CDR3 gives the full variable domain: ETGVTQSPTHLIKTRGQQVTLRCSSQSGHNTVSWYQQALGQGPQFIFQYYREEENGRGNFPPRFSGLQFPNYSSELNVNALELDDSALYLCASSQGAGYNSPLHFGNGTRLTVT.

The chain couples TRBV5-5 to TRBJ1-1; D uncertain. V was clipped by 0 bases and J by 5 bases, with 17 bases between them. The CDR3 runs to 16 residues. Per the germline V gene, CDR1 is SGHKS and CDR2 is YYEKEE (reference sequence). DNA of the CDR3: TGTGCCAGCAGCTTGGCCCTCTACACCAGCCGGACTGAAGCTTTCTTT. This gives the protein CASSLALYTSRTEAFF.

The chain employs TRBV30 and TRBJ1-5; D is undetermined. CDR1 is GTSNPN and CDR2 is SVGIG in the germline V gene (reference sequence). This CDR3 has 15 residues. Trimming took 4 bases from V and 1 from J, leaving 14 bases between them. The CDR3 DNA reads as TGTGCCTGGAAGAACCGGGCGGGAAGCAATCAGCCCCAGCATTTT. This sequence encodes CAWKNRAGSNQPQHF.

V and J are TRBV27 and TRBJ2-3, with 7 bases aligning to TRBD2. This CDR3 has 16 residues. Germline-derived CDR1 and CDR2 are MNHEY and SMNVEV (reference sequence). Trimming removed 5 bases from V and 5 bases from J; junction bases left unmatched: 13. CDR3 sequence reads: CASSAPGLTLRDTQYF. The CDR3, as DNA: TGTGCCAGCAGTGCCCCGGGACTAACATTAAGAGATACGCAGTATTTT.

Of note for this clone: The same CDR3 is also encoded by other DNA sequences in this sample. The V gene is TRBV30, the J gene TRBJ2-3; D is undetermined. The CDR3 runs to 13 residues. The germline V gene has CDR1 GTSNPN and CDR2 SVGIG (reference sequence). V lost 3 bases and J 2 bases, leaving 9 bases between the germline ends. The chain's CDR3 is CAWSARSTDTQYF. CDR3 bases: TGTGCCTGGAGCGCCAGATCCACAGATACGCAGTATTTT.